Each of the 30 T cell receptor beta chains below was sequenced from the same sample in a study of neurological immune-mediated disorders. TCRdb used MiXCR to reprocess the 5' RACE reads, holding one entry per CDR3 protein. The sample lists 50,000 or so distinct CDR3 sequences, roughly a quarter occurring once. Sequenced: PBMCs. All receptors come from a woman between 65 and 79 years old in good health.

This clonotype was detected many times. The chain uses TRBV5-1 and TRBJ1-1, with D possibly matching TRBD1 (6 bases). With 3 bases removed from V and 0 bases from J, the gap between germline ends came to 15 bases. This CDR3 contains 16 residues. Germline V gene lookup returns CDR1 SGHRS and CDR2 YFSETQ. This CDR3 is CASSSRPGAVNTEAFF. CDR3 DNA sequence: TGCGCCAGCAGCTCGCGACCAGGGGCGGTGAACACTGAAGCTTTCTTT.

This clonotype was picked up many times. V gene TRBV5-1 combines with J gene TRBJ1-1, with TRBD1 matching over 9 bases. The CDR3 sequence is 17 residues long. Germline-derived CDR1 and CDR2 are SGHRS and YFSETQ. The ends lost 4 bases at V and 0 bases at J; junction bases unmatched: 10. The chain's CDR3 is CASSPYGQGLMNTEAFF. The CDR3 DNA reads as TGCGCCAGCAGCCCCTACGGACAGGGGTTGATGAACACTGAAGCTTTCTTT.

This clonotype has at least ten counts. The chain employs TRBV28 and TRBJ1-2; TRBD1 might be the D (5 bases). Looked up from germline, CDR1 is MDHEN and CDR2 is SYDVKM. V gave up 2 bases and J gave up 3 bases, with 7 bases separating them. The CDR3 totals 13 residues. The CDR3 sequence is CASSLVGDYGYTF. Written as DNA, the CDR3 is TGTGCCAGCAGTTTAGTAGGGGACTATGGCTACACCTTC.

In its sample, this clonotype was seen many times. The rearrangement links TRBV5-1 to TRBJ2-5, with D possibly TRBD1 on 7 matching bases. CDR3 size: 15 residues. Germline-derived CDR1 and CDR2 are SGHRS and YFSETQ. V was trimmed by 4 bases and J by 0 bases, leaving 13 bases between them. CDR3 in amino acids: CASSRIRGDQETQYF. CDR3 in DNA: TGCGCCAGCAGCCGAATCAGGGGGGACCAAGAGACCCAGTACTTC.

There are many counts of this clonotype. CDR3 in amino acids: CASSREAGTGNSPLHF. The CDR3 DNA sequence: TGTGCCAGCAGCCGCGAAGCCGGGACAGGGAATTCACCCCTCCACTTT. The chain combines TRBV7-2 with TRBJ1-6; 9 nucleotides match TRBD1. The CDR3 contains 16 residues. The V and J ends lost 5 bases and 7 bases, in that order; junction bases with no gene match: 9. Germline V gives CDR1 SGHTA, CDR2 FQGNSA.

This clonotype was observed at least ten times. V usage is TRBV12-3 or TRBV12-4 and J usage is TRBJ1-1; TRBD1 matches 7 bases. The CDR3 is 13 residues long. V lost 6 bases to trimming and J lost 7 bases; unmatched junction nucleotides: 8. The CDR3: CASSLQGPDEAFF. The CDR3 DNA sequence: TGTGCCAGCAGCCTACAGGGGCCGGATGAAGCTTTCTTT.

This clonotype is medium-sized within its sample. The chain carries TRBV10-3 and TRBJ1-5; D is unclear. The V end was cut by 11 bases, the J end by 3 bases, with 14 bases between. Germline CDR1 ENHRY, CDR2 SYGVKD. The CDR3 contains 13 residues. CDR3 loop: CAAGGEDNQPQHF. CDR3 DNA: TGTGCCGCGGGCGGTGAGGACAATCAGCCCCAGCATTTT.

DNA for the CDR3: TGCAGTGCTAACACAGCGGGAGTTATTTACGAGCAGTACTTC. Its translation is CSANTAGVIYEQYF. J is TRBJ2-7 and V is TRBV20-1, with 8 bases that match TRBD2. The trim removed 4 bases at V and 4 bases at J, leaving 9 bases unmatched. Germline V CDR1 and CDR2: DFQATT, SNEGSKA (reference sequence). This CDR3 comprises 14 residues.

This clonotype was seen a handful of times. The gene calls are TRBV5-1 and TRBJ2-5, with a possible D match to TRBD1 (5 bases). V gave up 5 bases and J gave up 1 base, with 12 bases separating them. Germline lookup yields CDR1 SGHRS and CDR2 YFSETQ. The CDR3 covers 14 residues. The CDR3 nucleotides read TGCGCCAGCAGGTCGCAGGGTTCCCAAGAGACCCAGTACTTC. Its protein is CASRSQGSQETQYF.

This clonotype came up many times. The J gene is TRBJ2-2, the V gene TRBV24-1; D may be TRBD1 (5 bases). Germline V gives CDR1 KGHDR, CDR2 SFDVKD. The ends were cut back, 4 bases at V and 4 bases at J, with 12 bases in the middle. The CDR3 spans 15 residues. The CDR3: CATSEAGKGTGELFF. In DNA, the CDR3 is TGTGCCACCAGTGAGGCAGGGAAGGGCACCGGGGAGCTGTTTTTT.

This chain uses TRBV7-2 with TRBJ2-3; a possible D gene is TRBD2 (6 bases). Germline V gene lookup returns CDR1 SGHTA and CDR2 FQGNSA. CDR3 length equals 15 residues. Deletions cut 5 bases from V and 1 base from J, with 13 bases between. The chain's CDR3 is CASSNLAPRTDTQYF. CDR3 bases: TGTGCCAGCAGCAATCTAGCGCCTCGCACAGATACGCAGTATTTT.

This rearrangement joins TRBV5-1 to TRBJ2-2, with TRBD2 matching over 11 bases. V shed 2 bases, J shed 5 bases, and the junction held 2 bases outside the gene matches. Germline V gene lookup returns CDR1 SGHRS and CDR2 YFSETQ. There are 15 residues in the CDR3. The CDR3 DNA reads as TGCGCCAGCAGCTTTACTAGCGGGAGTACCGGGGAGCTGTTTTTT. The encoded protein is CASSFTSGSTGELFF.

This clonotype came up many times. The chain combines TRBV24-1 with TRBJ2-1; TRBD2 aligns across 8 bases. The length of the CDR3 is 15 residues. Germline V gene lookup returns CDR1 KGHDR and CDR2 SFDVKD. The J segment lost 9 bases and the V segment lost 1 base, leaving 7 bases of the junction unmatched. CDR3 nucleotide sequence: TGTGCCACCAGTGATTTCGGACTAGCCGTAAGTGAGCAGTTCTTC. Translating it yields CATSDFGLAVSEQFF.

The CDR3 reads CATSRGGTPWTQYF. DNA of the CDR3: TGTGCCACCAGCAGAGGTGGGACCCCCTGGACCCAGTACTTC. This rearrangement joins TRBV15 to TRBJ2-5, with D perhaps given as TRBD1 or TRBD2 (5 bases each). Germline V gene sequence: CDR1 LNHNV, CDR2 YYDKDF (reference sequence). CDR3 length: 14 amino acids. V shed 1 base and J shed 7 bases, with 13 bases lying between them. Filled out from reference TRBV15 and TRBJ2-5, the complete variable domain reads DAMVIQNPRYQVTQFGKPVTLSCSQTLNHNVMYWYQQKSSQAPKLLFHYYDKDFNNEADTPDNFQSRRPNTSFCFLDIRSPGLGDTAMYLCATSRGGTPWTQYFGPGTRLLVL.

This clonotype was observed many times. CDR3 sequence reads: CAISGPNSGNTIYF. In DNA, the CDR3 is TGTGCCATCAGCGGACCGAACTCTGGAAACACCATATATTTT. The rearrangement uses TRBV10-3 and TRBJ1-3; no clear D. Trimming pared 6 bases from V and 0 bases from J, leaving 9 bases between. The germline CDR1 and CDR2 sequences are ENHRY and SYGVKD. The CDR3 extends over 14 amino acids.

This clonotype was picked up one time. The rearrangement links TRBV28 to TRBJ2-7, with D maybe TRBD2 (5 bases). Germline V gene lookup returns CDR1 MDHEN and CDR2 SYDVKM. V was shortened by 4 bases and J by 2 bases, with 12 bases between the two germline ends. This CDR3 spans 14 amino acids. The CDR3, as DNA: TGTGCCAGCAGTTCATCCCGGGATGCCTACGAGCAGTACTTC. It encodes CASSSSRDAYEQYF.

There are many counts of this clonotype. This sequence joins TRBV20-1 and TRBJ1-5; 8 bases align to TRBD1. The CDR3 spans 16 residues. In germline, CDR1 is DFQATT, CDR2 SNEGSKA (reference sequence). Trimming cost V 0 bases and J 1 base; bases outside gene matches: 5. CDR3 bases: TGCAGTGCTAGAGATCCAGGGGGCGCGAGCAATCAGCCCCAGCATTTT. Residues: CSARDPGGASNQPQHF.

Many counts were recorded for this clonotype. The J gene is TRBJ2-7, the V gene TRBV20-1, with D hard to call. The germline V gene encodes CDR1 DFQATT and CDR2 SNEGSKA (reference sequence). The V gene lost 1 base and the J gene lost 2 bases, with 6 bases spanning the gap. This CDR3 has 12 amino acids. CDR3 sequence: CSARGVAYEQYF. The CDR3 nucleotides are TGCAGTGCTAGAGGAGTCGCCTACGAGCAGTACTTC.

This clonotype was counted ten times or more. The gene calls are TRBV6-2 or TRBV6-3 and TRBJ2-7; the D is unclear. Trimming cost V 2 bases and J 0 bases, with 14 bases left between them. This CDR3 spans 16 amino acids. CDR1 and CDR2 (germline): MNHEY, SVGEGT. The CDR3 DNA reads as TGTGCCAGCAGTTACCGTATCGGGTACAGCTCCTACGAGCAGTACTTC. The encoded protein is CASSYRIGYSSYEQYF.

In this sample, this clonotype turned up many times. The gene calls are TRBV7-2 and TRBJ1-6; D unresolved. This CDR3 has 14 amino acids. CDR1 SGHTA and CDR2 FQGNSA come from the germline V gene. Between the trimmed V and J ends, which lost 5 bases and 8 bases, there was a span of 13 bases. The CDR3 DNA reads TGTGCCAGCAGCCGCCCGGGCGCCTATTCACCCCTCCACTTT. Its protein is CASSRPGAYSPLHF.

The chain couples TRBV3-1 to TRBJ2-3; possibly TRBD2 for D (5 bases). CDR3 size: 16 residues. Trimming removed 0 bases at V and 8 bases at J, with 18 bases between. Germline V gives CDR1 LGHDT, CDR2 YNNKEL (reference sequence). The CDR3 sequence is CASSQDTGIAPRTQYF. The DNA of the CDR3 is TGTGCCAGCAGCCAAGATACGGGAATAGCACCCCGTACGCAGTATTTT.

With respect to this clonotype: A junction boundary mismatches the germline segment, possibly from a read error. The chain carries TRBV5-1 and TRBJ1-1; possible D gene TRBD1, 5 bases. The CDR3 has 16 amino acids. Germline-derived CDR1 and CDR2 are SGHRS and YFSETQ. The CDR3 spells CASGLSVGTRVSEAFF. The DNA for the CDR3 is TGCGCCAGCGGCTTATCCGTGGGGACGCGAGTGTCTGAAGCTTTCTTT.

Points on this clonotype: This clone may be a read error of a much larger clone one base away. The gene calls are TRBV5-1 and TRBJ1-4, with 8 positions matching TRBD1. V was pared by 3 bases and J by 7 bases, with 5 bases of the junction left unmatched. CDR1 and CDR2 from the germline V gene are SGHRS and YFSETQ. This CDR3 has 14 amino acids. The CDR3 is CASSSRTGTEKLFF. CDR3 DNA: TGCGCCAGCAGCTCACGGACAGGGACTGAAAAACTGTTTTTT.

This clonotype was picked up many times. CDR3 sequence (DNA): TGTGCCAGCAGCTTGGGACTAGAAGAGACCCAGTACTTC. This encodes CASSLGLEETQYF. The gene calls are TRBV5-6 and TRBJ2-5; the D gene is possibly TRBD2 (6 bases). The CDR3 loop spans 13 amino acids. In germline, CDR1 is SGHDT, CDR2 YYEEEE. Trimming stripped 0 bases from V and 3 bases from J, with 6 bases between.

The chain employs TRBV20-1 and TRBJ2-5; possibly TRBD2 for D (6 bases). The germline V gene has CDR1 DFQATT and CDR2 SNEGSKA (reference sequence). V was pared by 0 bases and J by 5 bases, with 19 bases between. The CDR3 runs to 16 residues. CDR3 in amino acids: CSARDEGRGRDETQYF. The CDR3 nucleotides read TGCAGTGCTAGAGATGAAGGGCGGGGAAGGGACGAGACCCAGTACTTC.

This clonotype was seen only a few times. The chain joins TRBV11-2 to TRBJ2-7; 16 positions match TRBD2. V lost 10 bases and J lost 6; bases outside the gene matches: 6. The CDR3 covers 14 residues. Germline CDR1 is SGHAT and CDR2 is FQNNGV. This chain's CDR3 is CANGGTSGRGEQYF. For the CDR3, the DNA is TGTGCCAACGGAGGGACTAGCGGGAGGGGCGAGCAGTACTTC.

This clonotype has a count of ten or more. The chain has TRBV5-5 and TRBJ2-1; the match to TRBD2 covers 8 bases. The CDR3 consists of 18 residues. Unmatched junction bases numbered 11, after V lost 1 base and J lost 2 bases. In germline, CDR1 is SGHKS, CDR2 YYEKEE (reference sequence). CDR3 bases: TGTGCCAGCAGCTTGACCCTAACGGGGGGGGTCACCTACAATGAGCAGTTCTTC. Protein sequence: CASSLTLTGGVTYNEQFF.

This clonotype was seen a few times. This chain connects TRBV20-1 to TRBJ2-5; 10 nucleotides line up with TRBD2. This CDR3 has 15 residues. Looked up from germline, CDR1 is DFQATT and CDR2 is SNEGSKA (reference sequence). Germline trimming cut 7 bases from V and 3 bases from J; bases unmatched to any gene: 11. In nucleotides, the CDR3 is TGCAGTGTCCCGCCGGGGAGCGGGAGGGAAGAGACCCAGTACTTC. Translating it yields CSVPPGSGREETQYF.

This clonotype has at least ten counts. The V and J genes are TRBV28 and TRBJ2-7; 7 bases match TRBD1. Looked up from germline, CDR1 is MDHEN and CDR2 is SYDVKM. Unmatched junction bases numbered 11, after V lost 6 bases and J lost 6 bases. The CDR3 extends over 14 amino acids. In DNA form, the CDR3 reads TGTGCCAGCAGCCGAACCCAGGGGGTAGGCGAGCAGTACTTC. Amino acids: CASSRTQGVGEQYF.

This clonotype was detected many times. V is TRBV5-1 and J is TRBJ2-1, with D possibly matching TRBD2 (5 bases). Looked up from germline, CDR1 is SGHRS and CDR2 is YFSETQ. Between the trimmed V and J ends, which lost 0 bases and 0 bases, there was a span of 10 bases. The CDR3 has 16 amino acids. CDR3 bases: TGCGCCAGCAGCTTGGCCGGACTCGCCTCCTACAATGAGCAGTTCTTC. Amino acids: CASSLAGLASYNEQFF. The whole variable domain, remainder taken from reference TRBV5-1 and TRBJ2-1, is KAGVTQTPRYLIKTRGQQVTLSCSPISGHRSVSWYQQTPGQGLQFLFEYFSETQRNKGNFPGRFSGRQFSNSRSEMNVSTLELGDSALYLCASSLAGLASYNEQFFGPGTRLTVL.